These T cell receptor beta chains were read from a single sample in a study of cytomegalovirus exposure and HLA in healthy donors. TCRdb keeps only in-frame clones here, not all; method: immunoSEQ multiplex PCR. This sample has 140,000 or so clones, with roughly 90% found just once. The sample was PBMCs. The receptors originated from a woman aged 40 to 50 in good health and CMV-seronegative. Each CDR3 is given with its conserved first and last residue. D genes are given only for firm matches. Clone size, where shown, is once, few, many, or a class for clones that have expanded.

size: -
J: TRBJ2-5
D: -
V: TRBV30
CDR3: CAWSILPETQYF
DNA: TGTGCCTGGAGTATCCTTCCCGAGACCCAGTACTTC

size: -
J: TRBJ2-3
D: -
V: TRBV7-2
CDR3: CASSPRSVAATDTQYF
DNA: TGTGCCAGCAGCCCTAGAAGCGTAGCGGCCACAGATACGCAGTATTTT

size: few
J: TRBJ2-7
D: -
V: TRBV6-6
CDR3: CASTLGTRGDEQYF
DNA: TGTGCCAGCACCCTTGGGACCAGGGGCGACGAGCAGTACTTC

size: -
J: TRBJ2-1
D: TRBD2
V: TRBV5-4
CDR3: CASSPSGRANEQFF
DNA: TGTGCCAGCAGCCCCAGCGGGAGAGCCAATGAGCAGTTCTTC

size: -
J: TRBJ2-7
D: -
V: TRBV21-1
CDR3: CASSTPCPSSQVSSYEQYF
DNA: TGTGCCAGCAGCACCCCTTGCCCCTCTAGCCAGGTTAGCTCCTACGAGCAGTACTTC

size: -
J: TRBJ1-1
D: TRBD1
V: TRBV18
CDR3: CASSLRQGSENTEAFF
DNA: TGTGCCAGCTCACTCCGACAGGGTTCCGAGAACACTGAAGCTTTCTTT

size: -
J: TRBJ2-1
D: TRBD2
V: TRBV5-1
CDR3: CASSENPGLANNEQFF
DNA: TGCGCCAGCAGCGAGAATCCGGGACTAGCAAACAATGAGCAGTTCTTC

size: -
J: TRBJ2-7
D: TRBD2
V: TRBV6-5
CDR3: CASSYSLAGPYEQYF
DNA: TGTGCCAGCAGTTACTCTCTAGCGGGGCCCTACGAGCAGTACTTC

size: once
J: TRBJ1-2
D: -
V: TRBV29-1
CDR3: CSVDRQDYGYTF
DNA: TGCAGCGTTGATCGACAGGACTATGGCTACACCTTC

size: -
J: TRBJ2-7
D: TRBD2
V: TRBV7-9
CDR3: CASAGLPTYEQYF
DNA: TGTGCCAGCGCGGGACTACCCACCTACGAGCAGTACTTC

size: -
J: TRBJ2-1
D: -
V: TRBV6-5
CDR3: CASRGLGSDEQFF
DNA: TGTGCCAGCAGGGGACTGGGGTCCGATGAGCAGTTCTTC

size: -
J: TRBJ2-3
D: TRBD2
V: TRBV7-9
CDR3: CASSPGLAGAAFSTDTQYF
DNA: TGTGCCAGCAGCCCGGGACTAGCGGGAGCTGCTTTTAGCACAGATACGCAGTATTTT

size: -
J: TRBJ2-3
D: TRBD1
V: TRBV6-5
CDR3: CASSRRSRDRDTQYF
DNA: TGTGCCAGCAGCCGCAGGTCCCGGGACAGGGATACGCAGTATTTT

size: -
J: TRBJ2-3
D: TRBD2
V: TRBV6-1
CDR3: CASTPGLADTQYF
DNA: TGTGCCAGCACCCCGGGACTAGCGGATACGCAGTATTTT

size: -
J: TRBJ1-1
D: -
V: TRBV7-2
CDR3: CASKGEPENTEAFF
DNA: TGTGCCAGTAAGGGGGAACCAGAAAACACTGAAGCTTTCTTT

size: few
J: TRBJ2-1
D: TRBD1
V: TRBV11-3
CDR3: CASSATGAGNEQFF
DNA: TGTGCCAGCAGCGCGACAGGGGCGGGGAATGAGCAGTTCTTC

size: -
J: TRBJ1-4
D: -
V: TRBV6-5
CDR3: CASSFNRDGSEKLFF
DNA: TGTGCCAGCAGTTTCAACAGGGATGGTAGCGAAAAACTGTTTTTT

size: -
J: TRBJ2-5
D: TRBD2
V: TRBV7-9
CDR3: CASSLAVGGAGVDQETQYF
DNA: TGTGCCAGCAGCTTAGCAGTCGGTGGAGCGGGAGTGGACCAAGAGACCCAGTACTTC

size: -
J: TRBJ2-2
D: -
V: TRBV7-6
CDR3: CASSFRQGLFNTGELFF
DNA: TGTGCCAGCAGCTTCAGGCAGGGGCTGTTTAACACCGGGGAGCTGTTTTTT

size: -
J: TRBJ1-1
D: -
V: TRBV7-9
CDR3: CASSLVVGVGTEAFF
DNA: TGTGCCAGCAGCTTAGTAGTGGGCGTCGGCACTGAAGCTTTCTTT

size: -
J: TRBJ1-3
D: -
V: TRBV18
CDR3: CASSPTPSGNTIYF
DNA: TGTGCCAGCTCACCGACACCGTCTGGAAACACCATATATTTT

size: -
J: TRBJ1-2
D: -
V: TRBV5-5
CDR3: CASSFATEYGYTF
DNA: TGTGCCAGCAGCTTCGCGACTGAGTATGGCTACACCTTC

size: -
J: TRBJ2-3
D: TRBD1
V: TRBV5-1
CDR3: CASSWTGDPDTQYF
DNA: TGCGCCAGCAGCTGGACAGGGGACCCAGATACGCAGTATTTT

size: -
J: TRBJ2-1
D: TRBD1
V: TRBV6-5
CDR3: CASRGTGTHEQFF
DNA: TGTGCCAGCAGGGGGACAGGGACCCATGAGCAGTTCTTC

size: -
J: TRBJ1-3
D: -
V: TRBV7-6
CDR3: CASSGGSGNTIYF
DNA: TGTGCCAGCAGTGGAGGCTCTGGAAACACCATATATTTT

size: few
J: TRBJ2-2
D: TRBD1
V: TRBV10-3
CDR3: CASRMGQMLAGELFF
DNA: TGTGCCAGCCGGATGGGACAGATGCTCGCCGGGGAGCTGTTTTTT

size: -
J: TRBJ2-7
D: TRBD2
V: TRBV10-3
CDR3: CAISYSTSAPSYEQYF
DNA: TGTGCCATCAGTTACAGCACTAGCGCCCCTTCCTACGAGCAGTACTTC